One and the same sample provided the 12 T cell receptor beta chains below, sequenced in a study of cytomegalovirus exposure and HLA in healthy donors. Amplification used 60 Vbeta primers and 13 Jbeta primers. Assay: immunoSEQ multiplex PCR; the TCRdb copy retains only in-frame clones and omits some. The sample yields 150,000 to 200,000 clones, of which the top ten take up around 6%. Source material: PBMCs. The receptors derive from a man aged 30-40 years in good health and CMV-seronegative.

The V gene is TRBV2, the J gene TRBJ2-5; tentative D call: TRBD2 (6 bases). TRBJ2-7 explains the end of the DNA better; the J call may be wrong. CDR3 length equals 14 residues. Germline-derived CDR1 and CDR2 are SNHLY and FYNNEI. The chain's CDR3 is CASRDYTNYYEQYF. Here the CDR3 DNA reads TGTGCCAGCAGGGACTACACCAATTACTACGAGCAGTACTTC.

The chain couples TRBV28 to TRBJ2-7, with TRBD2 identical over 9 bases. Trimming took 10 bases from V and 0 from J; bases not matched to a gene: 7. Germline-derived CDR1 and CDR2 are MDHEN and SYDVKM. This CDR3 has 14 residues. CDR3 residues: CAILTSGVSYEQYF. The DNA of the CDR3 is TGTGCCATCCTGACTAGCGGAGTCTCCTACGAGCAGTACTTC.

This chain connects TRBV27 to TRBJ2-2; 9 bases align to TRBD2. With V trimmed by 8 bases and J by 4 bases, 5 bases remained unmatched. The CDR3 extends over 14 amino acids. Germline loops: CDR1 MNHEY, CDR2 SMNVEV (reference sequence). The CDR3 reads CASWRTSVTGELFF. The CDR3 nucleotides are TGTGCCAGCTGGAGGACTAGCGTCACCGGGGAGCTGTTTTTT.

The rearrangement uses TRBV5-1 and TRBJ2-2, with 7 bases that match TRBD2. V lost 0 bases, J lost 1 base, and 6 bases stayed unmatched. The CDR3 covers 17 residues. Germline loops: CDR1 SGHRS, CDR2 YFSETQ. This chain's CDR3 is CASSLVGGVVNTGELFF. The CDR3 nucleotides are TGCGCCAGCAGCTTGGTGGGGGGGGTCGTGAACACCGGGGAGCTGTTTTTT. Supplemented by reference TRBV5-1 and TRBJ2-2, the full variable domain reads KAGVTQTPRYLIKTRGQQVTLSCSPISGHRSVSWYQQTPGQGLQFLFEYFSETQRNKGNFPGRFSGRQFSNSRSEMNVSTLELGDSALYLCASSLVGGVVNTGELFFGEGSRLTVL.

This chain links TRBV30 with TRBJ2-6; TRBD1 agrees at 10 bases. The CDR3 sequence is 17 residues long. Trimming at V came to 3 bases and at J to 3 bases, leaving 8 bases not matched to a gene. Looked up from germline, CDR1 is GTSNPN and CDR2 is SVGIG (reference sequence). This CDR3 is CAWSADRGPGGANVLTF. The CDR3 DNA is TGTGCCTGGAGCGCAGACAGGGGGCCGGGTGGGGCCAACGTCCTGACTTTC.

This rearrangement joins TRBV27 to TRBJ1-1; D remains unclear. The CDR3 length is 13 residues. Germline V gene data show CDR1 as MNHEY and CDR2 as SMNVEV (reference sequence). V gave up 6 bases and J gave up 5 bases, with 13 bases separating them. The CDR3 nucleotides read TGTGCCAGCAGAATTAGCGGCGTGACTGAAGCTTTCTTT. Translation: CASRISGVTEAFF.

This sequence joins TRBV10-3 and TRBJ2-2, with 10 bases that match TRBD1. V shed 3 bases and J 3 bases; nucleotides not matched to a gene: 7. This CDR3 contains 17 residues. Germline-derived CDR1 and CDR2 are ENHRY and SYGVKD. The CDR3 reads CAISDPRDRGYTGELFF. The CDR3 coding sequence is TGTGCCATCAGTGACCCCCGGGACAGGGGATACACCGGGGAGCTGTTTTTT.

The chain joins TRBV4-3 to TRBJ2-7; 9 nucleotides agree with TRBD1. V dropped 1 base and J dropped 4; count of bases not matched to a gene: 5. This CDR3 comprises 15 residues. Germline V gives CDR1 LGHNA, CDR2 YSLEER. The CDR3 DNA is TGCGCCAGCAGCCAAGCGGGACAGGGCTTTTACGAGCAGTACTTC. Translating it yields CASSQAGQGFYEQYF.

The V call is TRBV7-2, the J call TRBJ1-2, with 9 bases fitting TRBD1. This CDR3 has 15 residues. CDR1 SGHTA and CDR2 FQGNSA come from the germline V gene. J gave up 3 bases and V 2 bases, and 4 bases lay outside the gene matches. The CDR3 nucleotides are TGTGCCAGCAGCTTAACAGGGGGCTTTGACTATGGCTACACCTTC. Protein: CASSLTGGFDYGYTF.

The gene calls are TRBV10-3 and TRBJ2-6, with 7 bases aligning to TRBD2. The CDR3 length is 14 residues. Trimming cost V 9 bases and J 0 bases; bases outside gene matches: 2. The germline CDR1 and CDR2 sequences are ENHRY and SYGVKD. The CDR3 spells CAIASGSGANVLTF. The DNA of the CDR3 is TGTGCCATAGCTAGCGGCTCTGGGGCCAACGTCCTGACTTTC.

J is TRBJ1-3 and V is TRBV30, with D tentatively TRBD1 (6 bases). V lost 5 bases, J lost 5 bases, and 22 bases lay in between. Germline CDR1 is GTSNPN and CDR2 is SVGIG (reference sequence). The CDR3 totals 16 residues. CDR3 amino acids: CAWATGGTPSRNTIYF. The CDR3, as DNA: TGTGCCTGGGCTACGGGAGGGACACCATCCCGAAACACCATATATTTT.

The V gene is TRBV5-1, the J gene TRBJ2-3, with TRBD1 as a possible D gene (8 bases). Germline CDR1 reads SGHRS; CDR2 reads YFSETQ. The CDR3 has 17 amino acids. Trimming cost V 3 bases and J 0 bases, with 17 bases left between them. CDR3 coding DNA: TGCGCCAGCAGCTCCCACAGGGGGGGAACTAGCACAGATACGCAGTATTTT. Its translation: CASSSHRGGTSTDTQYF.